A selection of T cell receptor beta chains follows, all from one sample in a study of a mutant IDH1 vaccine in newly diagnosed glioma. Produced via immunoSEQ multiplex PCR; TCRdb's table is partial and in-frame only. The table lists about 40,000 clones, 82% of them singletons. Their antigen targets remain unknown. Sequences were derived from PBMCs, sampled from a glioma patient whose treatment included an IDH1 peptide vaccine. These receptors were taken from a man aged 18-30 years with glioma. Some clones in this sample may be carry-over from other donors' samples. CDR3s include the opening cysteine and the closing phenylalanine or tryptophan.

J	V	CDR3
TRBJ1-6	TRBV6-5	CASSSRNSPLHF
TRBJ2-1	TRBV9	CASSLEGTESYNEQFF
TRBJ1-1	TRBV7-2	CASSLVRLNTEAFF
TRBJ1-2	TRBV7-2	CASSLGDRGLGYTF
TRBJ2-7	TRBV7-9	CASSLTLLAGSYEQYF
TRBJ1-2	TRBV5-4	CASSLLTPGDYGYTF
TRBJ1-5	TRBV15	CATSRDGVWGPISNQPQHF
TRBJ2-7	TRBV6-5	CASSYRQGPQYF
TRBJ2-3	TRBV4-1	CASSQDPGTTRRDTQYF
TRBJ1-5	TRBV7-2	CASSLAYGGSQPQHF
TRBJ1-2	TRBV16	CASSQTQGISYGYTF
TRBJ1-6	TRBV7-2	CASGKNRDYNSPLHF
TRBJ1-2	TRBV6-1	CASRVNYGYTF
TRBJ1-5	TRBV19	CASSAGPNQPQHF
TRBJ1-1	TRBV19	CASSFRYTEAFF
TRBJ1-2	TRBV11-2	CASSPVGAGLLGYTF
TRBJ1-5	TRBV7-8	CASSLVGGPQHF
TRBJ1-2	TRBV6-5	CASRSEFYGYTF
TRBJ2-7	TRBV13	CASSPPGGEAYEQYF
TRBJ2-5	TRBV30	CAWTSFYNQETQYF
TRBJ2-3	TRBV5-8	CASSTTGLHTDTQYF
TRBJ2-7	TRBV2	CASSEAIIGTYEQYF
TRBJ2-2	TRBV5-4	CASSLPGMDTGELFF
TRBJ1-2	TRBV28	CASSLLPGTGNYGYTF
TRBJ1-1	TRBV7-3	CASSLEGNTEAFF